This passage covers 6 T cell receptor beta chains from one sample sequenced in a study of lymphopenia after photon versus proton radiotherapy. Method: immunoSEQ multiplex PCR; TCRdb's copy keeps in-frame clones and lacks some. Found here are about 26,000 clones, 83% of them singletons; the top ten hold 3% to 4%. The sequencing here drew on peripheral blood, taken from a patient treated with photon-based radiotherapy. These receptors originate from a woman in her forties or fifties with pancreatic cancer.

The J gene is TRBJ1-4, the V gene TRBV28; the D gene is possibly TRBD1 (5 bases). Germline V gives CDR1 MDHEN, CDR2 SYDVKM. Between the trimmed V and J ends, which lost 2 bases and 2 bases, there was a span of 9 bases. The CDR3 is 15 amino acids. CDR3 bases: TGTGCCAGCAGTTTAGGGGGTGCGACTAATGAAAAACTGTTTTTT. This translates into CASSLGGATNEKLFF.

V is TRBV6-1 and J is TRBJ2-7; D ambiguous. Germline values: CDR1 MNHNS, CDR2 SASEGT. V lost 5 bases, J lost 2 bases, and 13 bases lay in between. The CDR3 has 14 amino acids. Here the CDR3 DNA reads TGTGCCAGCAGTTCCGGGCCCCGAGCCTACGAGCAGTACTTC. Amino acids: CASSSGPRAYEQYF.

This rearrangement joins TRBV7-9 to TRBJ2-3; 11 bases are a match to TRBD2. Germline CDR1 SEHNR, CDR2 FQNEAQ (reference sequence). The V and J ends lost 5 bases and 4 bases, in that order; junction bases with no gene match: 8. CDR3 length: 16 amino acids. CDR3 coding DNA: TGTGCCAGCAGCATAAACTTAGCGGGAGGGCCAGATACGCAGTATTTT. Its translation: CASSINLAGGPDTQYF.

This chain links TRBV20-1 with TRBJ1-2; no reliable D call. Per germline, CDR1 DFQATT and CDR2 SNEGSKA (reference sequence). There are 11 residues in the CDR3. V was clipped by 0 bases and J by 4 bases, with 3 bases between them. CDR3 sequence: CSARDGYGYTF. CDR3 nucleotides: TGCAGTGCTAGAGACGGCTATGGCTACACCTTC.

The genes are TRBV18 and TRBJ2-7, with D perhaps TRBD1 (5 bases). V lost 1 base and J 2 bases, leaving 6 bases between the germline ends. This CDR3 has 13 amino acids. Germline CDR1 reads KGHSH; CDR2 reads LQKENI. This chain's CDR3 is CASSPRRAYEQYF. The CDR3 nucleotides are TGTGCCAGCTCACCACGCAGGGCCTACGAGCAGTACTTC.

The genes are TRBV19 and TRBJ1-1; D might be TRBD1 (5 bases). The CDR3 runs 14 residues. The germline V gene encodes CDR1 LNHDA and CDR2 SQIVND (reference sequence). Trimming took 3 bases from V and 5 from J, leaving 13 bases between them. In DNA form, the CDR3 reads TGTGCCAGTAGTATCGGCGAGGGGAGGACTGAAGCTTTCTTT. Translation: CASSIGEGRTEAFF.